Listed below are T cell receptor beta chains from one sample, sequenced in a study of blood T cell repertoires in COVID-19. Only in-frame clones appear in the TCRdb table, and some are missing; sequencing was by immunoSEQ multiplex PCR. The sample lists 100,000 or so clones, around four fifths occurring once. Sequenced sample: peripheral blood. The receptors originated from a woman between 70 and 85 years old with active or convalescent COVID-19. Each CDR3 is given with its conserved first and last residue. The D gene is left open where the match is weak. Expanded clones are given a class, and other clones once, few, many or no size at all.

TGTGCCAGCAGCTACCAGGACAGGGGTGATACTGAAGCTTTCTTT	CASSYQDRGDTEAFF	TRBV7-9	few	TRBJ1-1	TRBD1
TGTGCCAGCAACCCGGGAGGGGGAAAAGAGACCCAGTACTTC	CASNPGGGKETQYF	TRBV6-5	.	TRBJ2-5	TRBD2
TGTGCCAGCAGCTTAGCGCGGAGGCAGACCTATGGCTACACCTTC	CASSLARRQTYGYTF	TRBV7-2	.	TRBJ1-2	.
TGTGCCAGCAAACGTCAGGGGGTTGACGAGCAGTACTTC	CASKRQGVDEQYF	TRBV5-4	few	TRBJ2-7	TRBD1
TGTGCCAGTAGTATACAGGGAGGTCAGCCCCAGCATTTT	CASSIQGGQPQHF	TRBV19	few	TRBJ1-5	.
TGCGCCAGCAGCCAACCGGGACAGGGGGGGCGCGGCTATGGCTACACCTTC	CASSQPGQGGRGYGYTF	TRBV4-1	.	TRBJ1-2	TRBD1
TGTGCCAGCAGCTTCGGACTAGCGGGGGGAGAGACCCAGTACTTC	CASSFGLAGGETQYF	TRBV7-2	.	TRBJ2-5	TRBD2
TGTGCCACCAGCAGAGATCTCCAGGGGAGTACAGATACGCAGTATTTT	CATSRDLQGSTDTQYF	TRBV15	.	TRBJ2-3	.
TGCGCCAGCAGCTTGTTGTCTAGCGGGGGACACTTTCCTGAGCTGTTTTTT	CASSLLSSGGHFPELFF	TRBV5-1	.	TRBJ2-2	TRBD2
TGCGCCAGCAGCCAGGCCTCCCAGGGATACGAGCAGTACTTC	CASSQASQGYEQYF	TRBV4-3	.	TRBJ2-7	.
TGTGCCAGCAGCTTCACCGGGACAGTTAACGTTCAGCCCCAGCATTTT	CASSFTGTVNVQPQHF	TRBV7-2	.	TRBJ1-5	TRBD1
TGTGCCAGTAGTACCCAGAATTCACCCCTCCACTTT	CASSTQNSPLHF	TRBV19	.	TRBJ1-6	.
TGTGTCAGCAGCTTAGCGACAGGAACTCAGCCCCAGCATTTT	CVSSLATGTQPQHF	TRBV7-6	.	TRBJ1-5	.
TGTGCCAGCAGCACAGGGGGCGCGGGATATACGCAGTATTTT	CASSTGGAGYTQYF	TRBV5-4	.	TRBJ2-3	TRBD1
TGCAGCGTTAGGGGTACGGAGAGCTATGGCTACACCTTC	CSVRGTESYGYTF	TRBV29-1	.	TRBJ1-2	.
TGTGCCAGCAGCCACGGACAGCTCTATGGCTACACCTTC	CASSHGQLYGYTF	TRBV14	.	TRBJ1-2	.
TGTGCCAGTAGCCTACGGGAGTTTAATTCACCCCTCCACTTT	CASSLREFNSPLHF	TRBV19	.	TRBJ1-6	.
TGTGCCAGCAGCGAATACACAGGGGCAACGCCCTACAATGAGCAGTTCTTC	CASSEYTGATPYNEQFF	TRBV7-7	few	TRBJ2-1	TRBD1
TGTGCCAGCAGCGCACGGGACAGTTTTAATTCACCCCTCCACTTT	CASSARDSFNSPLHF	TRBV9	.	TRBJ1-6	TRBD1
TGCGCCAGCAGCCAAGGCCGGGACAGGGCCCTCTACGAGCAGTACTTC	CASSQGRDRALYEQYF	TRBV4-1	.	TRBJ2-7	TRBD1
TGTGCCAGCTACCAAAGGGGACACCTATTCAATGAGCAGTTCTTC	CASYQRGHLFNEQFF	TRBV28	.	TRBJ2-1	.
TGTGCCACCATCCGACAAATTTGCGGGACTGAAGCTTTCTTT	CATIRQICGTEAFF	TRBV24-1	.	TRBJ1-1	.
TGTGCCAGCAGCGTAGGGACAGCCCAGGGTGAGCAGTTCTTC	CASSVGTAQGEQFF	TRBV9	.	TRBJ2-1	.
TGTGCCAGCAGCTTAAGCAGGGATGTCGACTATGGCTACACCTTC	CASSLSRDVDYGYTF	TRBV7-2	once	TRBJ1-2	.
TGTGCCAGTAGTAGGAGTGGGTCGAACACTGAAGCTTTCTTT	CASSRSGSNTEAFF	TRBV19	.	TRBJ1-1	.